These 5 T cell receptor beta chains were sequenced from one sample in a study. MiXCR was run by TCRdb on the 5' RACE reads, yielding one entry per CDR3 protein. Counted here are around 44,000 distinct CDR3 sequences, around 30% occurring once; the ten biggest clones make up 4% to 5%. Sequences were obtained from tumor-infiltrating memory CD4+ T cells sorted from the breast tumor. The subset here: memory CD4+ T cells, CD4+CD45RO+CD25-. These receptors were obtained from a female donor with breast cancer.

The V and J genes are TRBV5-1 and TRBJ2-3; D is undetermined. Trimming took 0 bases from V and 4 from J, leaving 9 bases between them. Germline-derived CDR1 and CDR2 are SGHRS and YFSETQ. CDR3 length: 14 amino acids. This CDR3 reads CASSLVGLPDTQYF. CDR3 nucleotides: TGCGCCAGCAGCTTGGTCGGTTTGCCAGATACGCAGTATTTT.

This clonotype has only a few counts. The chain combines TRBV7-3 with TRBJ2-5; D is unresolved. V shed 1 base and J shed 5 bases, with 8 bases lying between them. Per the germline V gene, CDR1 is SGHTA and CDR2 is FQGTGA. This CDR3 has 13 residues. The CDR3 sequence: CASSLMSAETQYF. Written as DNA, the CDR3 is TGTGCCAGCAGCTTAATGAGCGCGGAGACCCAGTACTTC.

The rearrangement uses TRBV4-1 and TRBJ2-7, with D perhaps TRBD2 (5 bases). This CDR3 is 15 amino acids long. Trimming stripped 1 base from V and 2 bases from J, with 12 bases between. Germline lookup yields CDR1 MGHRA and CDR2 YSYEKL. As DNA, the CDR3 is TGCGCCAGCAGCCAAGGGGAAACCGGGACCTACGAGCAGTACTTC. It encodes CASSQGETGTYEQYF.

The CDR3 region is CASSPRLAGIQETQYF. The CDR3 nucleotides are TGCGCCAGCAGCCCCCGACTAGCGGGGATCCAAGAGACCCAGTACTTC. This sequence joins TRBV4-1 and TRBJ2-5, with TRBD2 identical over 11 bases. This CDR3 is 16 amino acids long. V shed 4 bases and J 1 base; nucleotides not matched to a gene: 5. Germline loops: CDR1 MGHRA, CDR2 YSYEKL.

This clonotype was detected a few times. V gene TRBV27 combines with J gene TRBJ2-7; D may be TRBD2 (7 bases). Trimming cost V 3 bases and J 0 bases, with 12 bases left between them. The germline gives CDR1 MNHEY, CDR2 SMNVEV (reference sequence). This CDR3 comprises 15 residues. DNA of the CDR3: TGTGCCAGCAGTTTTGGTGGGGGGGCCTCCTACGAGCAGTACTTC. This gives the protein CASSFGGGASYEQYF.